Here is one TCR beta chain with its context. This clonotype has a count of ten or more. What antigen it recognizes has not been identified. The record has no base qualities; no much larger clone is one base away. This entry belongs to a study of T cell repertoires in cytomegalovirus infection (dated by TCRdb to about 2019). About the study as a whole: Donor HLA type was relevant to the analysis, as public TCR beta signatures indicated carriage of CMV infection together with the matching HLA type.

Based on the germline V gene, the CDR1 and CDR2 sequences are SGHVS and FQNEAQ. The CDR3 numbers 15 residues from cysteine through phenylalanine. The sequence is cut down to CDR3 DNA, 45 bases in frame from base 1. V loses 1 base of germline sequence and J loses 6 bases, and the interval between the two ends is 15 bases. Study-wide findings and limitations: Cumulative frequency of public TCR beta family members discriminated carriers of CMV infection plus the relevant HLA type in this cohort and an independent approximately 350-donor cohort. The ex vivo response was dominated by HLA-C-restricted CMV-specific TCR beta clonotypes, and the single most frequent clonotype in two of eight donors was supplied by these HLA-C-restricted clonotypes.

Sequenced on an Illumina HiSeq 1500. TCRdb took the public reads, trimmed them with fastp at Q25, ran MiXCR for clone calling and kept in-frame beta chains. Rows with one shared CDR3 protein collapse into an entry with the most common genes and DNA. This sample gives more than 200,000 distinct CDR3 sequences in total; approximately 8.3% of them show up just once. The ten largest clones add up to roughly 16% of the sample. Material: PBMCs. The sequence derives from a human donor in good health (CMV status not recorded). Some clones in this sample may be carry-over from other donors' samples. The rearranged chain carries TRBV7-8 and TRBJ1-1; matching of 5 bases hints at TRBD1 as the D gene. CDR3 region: CASSLVGLGVAEAFF. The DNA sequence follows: TGTGCCAGCAGCTTAGTGGGTCTAGGGGTTGCTGAAGCTTTCTTT.